These T cell receptor beta chains were read from a single sample in a study of T cell changes during pregnancy in multiple sclerosis. Clones were read by immunoSEQ multiplex PCR, and TCRdb kept only the in-frame ones, dropping some. The sample shows under 60,000 clones, over 80% of them seen only once. Sequences were derived from CD4+ T cells from peripheral blood mononuclear cells, sampled after pregnancy. Every receptor here comes from a female donor with multiple sclerosis, enrolled in a pregnancy study. Both conserved end residues are part of each CDR3. A D gene is named only where the DNA matches it firmly. Rows give clone size only sometimes, using once, few, many, or a class for an expanded clone.

CDR3 DNA,CDR3 protein,D gene,clone size,J gene,V gene
TGTGCCAGCAGTCGCTCGACTAGCGGGTTTTATGAGCAGTTCTTC,CASSRSTSGFYEQFF,TRBD2,once,TRBJ2-1,TRBV27
TGTGCCAGCAGCTTATCAGGGGCGCATGGCTACACCTTC,CASSLSGAHGYTF,-,-,TRBJ1-2,TRBV7-2
TGTGCCAGCAGCTTTCGGCAGGTCGGTGGCTACACCTTC,CASSFRQVGGYTF,-,-,TRBJ1-2,TRBV7-2
TGTGCCAGCAGCCCAAGAGGCGGGGGATACAATGAGCAGTTCTTC,CASSPRGGGYNEQFF,TRBD2,-,TRBJ2-1,TRBV7-3
TGTGCCAGCAGGTCCACAGGGCGGCGGGAGCAGTACTTC,CASRSTGRREQYF,-,-,TRBJ2-7,TRBV7-2
TGTGCCAGCAGCCCGACTAGTAGCTCCTACAATGAGCAGTTCTTC,CASSPTSSSYNEQFF,-,-,TRBJ2-1,TRBV28
TGCGCCAGCAGTTCAGGGTTGGGCACCGAGCAGTACTTC,CASSSGLGTEQYF,-,-,TRBJ2-7,TRBV4-3
TGTGCCACCAGCAGAGATCTAGACGGAGAAGCTTTCTTT,CATSRDLDGEAFF,-,-,TRBJ1-1,TRBV15
TGTGCCAGCTCATCGTCATCCGGGACAGGGTATGGCTACACCTTC,CASSSSSGTGYGYTF,TRBD1,few,TRBJ1-2,TRBV18
TGCAGCGGGAGGACAGGTGATTATGGCTACACCTTC,CSGRTGDYGYTF,TRBD1,-,TRBJ1-2,TRBV29-1
TGTGCCAGCAGCCCACCCCGCAGGGTGGATCCTATTAACTATGGCTACACCTTC,CASSPPRRVDPINYGYTF,-,-,TRBJ1-2,TRBV7-8
TGTGCCAGCTCACCCGCAGGGACTAGCGGGGGCAAGTACTTC,CASSPAGTSGGKYF,TRBD2,-,TRBJ2-7,TRBV18
TGTGCCAGCAGTTTATCGTTTGCAGGTAACGAGCAGTTCTTC,CASSLSFAGNEQFF,-,-,TRBJ2-1,TRBV27
TGTGCCAGCAGTGTGGGCCAGGGACAGTACGAGCAGTACTTC,CASSVGQGQYEQYF,TRBD1,-,TRBJ2-7,TRBV6-1
TGCGCCAGCAGCCTTGACACAGGAAAGAACACCGGGGAGCTGTTTTTT,CASSLDTGKNTGELFF,-,-,TRBJ2-2,TRBV5-1
TGCGCCAGCAGCCAAGTCAGGGGGGTTAATCAGCCCCAGCATTTT,CASSQVRGVNQPQHF,TRBD1,-,TRBJ1-5,TRBV4-1
TGTGCCAGCAGGAGCACAGGGAACGGGGAGCTGTTTTTT,CASRSTGNGELFF,-,few,TRBJ2-2,TRBV6-5
TGCGCCAGCAGTCTCGAAATAGCCAATGAGCAGTTCTTC,CASSLEIANEQFF,-,-,TRBJ2-1,TRBV5-1
TGTGCCAGCAGCCCGGGGGGGCAGTACTCTGGAAACACCATATATTTT,CASSPGGQYSGNTIYF,-,-,TRBJ1-3,TRBV5-4
TGTGCCAGCAGCGTAGGAAGGACAGGGAATTCACCCCTCCACTTT,CASSVGRTGNSPLHF,TRBD1,-,TRBJ1-6,TRBV9
TGTGCCAGCAGCGCGACAGGGGGCTTCACTGAAGCTTTCTTT,CASSATGGFTEAFF,TRBD1,few,TRBJ1-1,TRBV7-2
TGTGCCAGTAGTCCTAGGACAGGGGCAACTAATGAAAAACTGTTTTTT,CASSPRTGATNEKLFF,TRBD1,-,TRBJ1-4,TRBV19
TGTGCCACCAGCAGAGATGATTTCGCCAGGGGGCGGACTAACTATGGCTACACCTTC,CATSRDDFARGRTNYGYTF,TRBD1,-,TRBJ1-2,TRBV15
TGCGCCAGCAGCCAAGGGCTGGGCGGGGTAACCTCCACAGATACGCAGTATTTT,CASSQGLGGVTSTDTQYF,-,-,TRBJ2-3,TRBV4-1
TGTGCCAGCAGCTCCGGGGGGGTCTCTGGAAACACCATATATTTT,CASSSGGVSGNTIYF,-,once,TRBJ1-3,TRBV7-3
TGTGCCAGCAGCTACTCGGACATCGCCGAGCAGTACTTC,CASSYSDIAEQYF,-,-,TRBJ2-7,TRBV7-2
TGTGCCAGCAGCCGGACAGGGAGTCCGTTCACTGAAGCTTTCTTT,CASSRTGSPFTEAFF,TRBD1,-,TRBJ1-1,TRBV7-9
TGTGCCAGCTCAGGCGGGGGATCTATGGGCTACACCTTC,CASSGGGSMGYTF,-,few,TRBJ1-2,TRBV18
TGTGCCAGCTCACCGAAGAGGACAGGGAGGCCCTACGAGCAGTACTTC,CASSPKRTGRPYEQYF,TRBD1,-,TRBJ2-7,TRBV18
TGTGCCAGCAGTCTACGAGGGGGAGGCTACACCTTC,CASSLRGGGYTF,-,-,TRBJ1-2,TRBV6-5
TGTGCCAGCAGCCTGGGGACAGGGTTTGGCTACACCTTC,CASSLGTGFGYTF,TRBD1,-,TRBJ1-2,TRBV5-6
TGCAGCGTTGGCCGGGACAGCGTCACGTACGAGCAGTACTTC,CSVGRDSVTYEQYF,TRBD1,-,TRBJ2-7,TRBV29-1
TGTGCCAGCAGCTTAATTTTAGCGTTGGCCAGCACCGGGGAGCTGTTTTTT,CASSLILALASTGELFF,-,-,TRBJ2-2,TRBV7-2
TGTGCCAGCAGCCAAGGGACTATGTACCAAGAGACCCAGTACTTC,CASSQGTMYQETQYF,-,-,TRBJ2-5,TRBV14
TGCAGCGCCCGCGGGGGGGTTGGAGAGACCCAGTACTTC,CSARGGVGETQYF,TRBD2,-,TRBJ2-5,TRBV29-1
TGTGCCAGCAGCCCCCAGCCGGGACTAGCGGGGGGGACCCAGTACTTC,CASSPQPGLAGGTQYF,TRBD2,-,TRBJ2-5,TRBV9
TGTGCCAGCAGTTACTCGAGGACAGAGGGGTCCTACGAGCAGTACTTC,CASSYSRTEGSYEQYF,-,-,TRBJ2-7,TRBV6-5
TGTGCCAGCAGTTCGACAGGGTGGGATCAGCCCCAGCATTTT,CASSSTGWDQPQHF,TRBD1,-,TRBJ1-5,TRBV27
TGTGCCAGCAGCCGGTGGACAGGGGTTAGCAATCAGCCCCAGCATTTT,CASSRWTGVSNQPQHF,TRBD1,-,TRBJ1-5,TRBV7-8
TGCGCCAGCAGCATCTCTACCTCTGGGGCCAACGTCCTGACTTTC,CASSISTSGANVLTF,-,-,TRBJ2-6,TRBV5-1
TGTGCCAGCAGCTTAGCAGGCGCTAGCGGACAAGAGACCCAGTACTTC,CASSLAGASGQETQYF,TRBD2,-,TRBJ2-5,TRBV7-2
TGCGCCAGCAGAGCGGCAGGGGACAATCAGCCCCAGCATTTT,CASRAAGDNQPQHF,-,-,TRBJ1-5,TRBV5-1
TGTGCCAGCAGTGAGCCGGGACAGGGAAATCAGCCCCAGCATTTT,CASSEPGQGNQPQHF,TRBD1,-,TRBJ1-5,TRBV2
TGTGCCAGTAGGGAGCGGGGGCCCCCCAATGAGCAGTTCTTC,CASRERGPPNEQFF,TRBD2,-,TRBJ2-1,TRBV19
TGTGCCAGCAGCTTACTTACGGGGTACGAGCAGTACTTC,CASSLLTGYEQYF,-,-,TRBJ2-7,TRBV7-2
TGTGCCTGGAGTGACAGTGAAGCTTTCTTT,CAWSDSEAFF,-,few,TRBJ1-1,TRBV30
TGTGCCAGCAGTTACTCGGACAGGTTCTCGGATGGCTACACCTTC,CASSYSDRFSDGYTF,TRBD1,-,TRBJ1-2,TRBV6-6